This T cell receptor beta chain came from a study of technical replicates of blood from a handful of donors listed by TCRdb under 2017. With respect to this clone: Its antigen is currently not known. Within one base of it there is no much larger clone, and no base qualities were kept.

CDR1 and CDR2 (SQVTM, ANQGSEA) derive from the germline V gene. The trim is 2 bases for V and 1 base for J, with a gap of 6 bases between the germline ends. The CDR3 spans 12 residues, from the cysteine through the phenylalanine. Only the CDR3 DNA is retained, 36 bases long and in frame from the first base. The library came from the immunoSEQ multiplex PCR assay. In its TCRdb copy, this immuneACCESS table keeps in-frame sequences only and misses some clones. Where compared with another copy, unresolved V genes explain less than half of these, and the others have no known cause. The sample table lists roughly 87,000 clones, 91% of them with a count of one. About 0.39% of the sample rests with the top ten.

Input material: T cells isolated from PBMCs. The TCR comes from a human donor in good health. The chain uses TRBV29-1 and TRBJ2-7, with no D gene named confidently. The CDR3 region reads CSVEIRSYEQYF. Read as DNA, the sequence is TGCAGCGTTGAAATCAGGTCCTACGAGCAGTACTTC.